The 15 T cell receptor beta chains presented below share a single source sample, sequenced in a study of shared T cell receptors in the human thymus. Clones were read by immunoSEQ multiplex PCR, and TCRdb kept only the in-frame ones, dropping some. The data show roughly 560,000 clones, 70% to 80% seen once. This sample was also put to use in a study of human thymus T cells.

The source material was thymocytes. All receptors derive from a boy less than two years old with a congenital heart defect.

This chain connects TRBV10-3 to TRBJ2-4; TRBD1 agrees at 9 bases. V trimming: 6 bases; J trimming: 0 bases; junction bases outside the gene matches: 6. The CDR3 extends over 16 amino acids. Germline V gene lookup returns CDR1 ENHRY and CDR2 SYGVKD. The CDR3: CAIRNPGQGAKNIQYF. CDR3 bases: TGTGCCATCAGAAATCCGGGACAGGGAGCCAAAAACATTCAGTACTTC.

This chain uses TRBV30 with TRBJ2-7, with TRBD1 identical over 8 bases. The CDR3 has 15 residues. Germline values: CDR1 GTSNPN, CDR2 SVGIG (reference sequence). J gave up 4 bases and V 3 bases, and 11 bases lay outside the gene matches. DNA of the CDR3: TGTGCCTGGAGGCCCCGGGGACAGGCAAGATACGAGCAGTACTTC. This sequence encodes CAWRPRGQARYEQYF.

This chain connects TRBV5-1 to TRBJ2-1; D is perhaps TRBD2 (6 bases). The CDR3 length is 16 residues. Germline values: CDR1 SGHRS, CDR2 YFSETQ. V was shortened by 4 bases and J by 7 bases, with 21 bases between the two germline ends. The chain's CDR3 is CASSGGIGDPLNEQFF. Here the CDR3 DNA reads TGCGCCAGCAGCGGGGGGATCGGGGACCCCCTTAATGAGCAGTTCTTC.

The CDR3 DNA sequence: TGCGCCAGCAGCCAGGCCACGGGGTGCACCTACGAGCAGTACTTC. Translation gives CASSQATGCTYEQYF. This chain connects TRBV4-3 to TRBJ2-7, with D possibly TRBD2 on 5 matching bases. This CDR3 has 15 residues. Trimming shortened V by 3 bases and J by 2 bases, and 14 bases separated the two germline ends. The germline V gene has CDR1 LGHNA and CDR2 YSLEER.

V and J are TRBV11-3 and TRBJ2-1; D might be TRBD1 (6 bases). V lost 5 bases and J 7 bases, leaving 18 bases between the germline ends. CDR3 size: 15 residues. Germline loops: CDR1 SGHNT, CDR2 YENEEA. The CDR3 region is CASSVNLTGWNEQFF. In nucleotides, the CDR3 is TGTGCCAGCAGCGTCAATCTTACAGGGTGGAATGAGCAGTTCTTC.

The V gene is TRBV5-4, the J gene TRBJ2-3; 10 bases agree with TRBD1. The junction had 14 bases not matched to a gene; V was cut back by 5 bases and J by 2 bases. The CDR3 is 18 residues long. Germline assignment: CDR1 SGHNT and CDR2 YYREEE (reference sequence). The CDR3 reads CASSMVGETGGNTDTQYF. CDR3 in DNA: TGTGCCAGCAGTATGGTGGGAGAGACAGGGGGCAACACAGATACGCAGTATTTT.

The rearrangement uses TRBV6-1 and TRBJ2-2, with TRBD1 matching 10 bases. V lost 0 bases, J lost 3 bases, and 10 bases stayed unmatched. The CDR3 is 19 residues long. Germline V gene data show CDR1 as MNHNS and CDR2 as SASEGT. CDR3 DNA sequence: TGTGCCAGCAGTGAAGCAAGGGGCCCGACAGGGGGCGACACCGGGGAGCTGTTTTTT. As protein: CASSEARGPTGGDTGELFF.

The rearrangement joins TRBV5-4 to TRBJ2-7; 8 bases agree with TRBD1. Germline CDR1 and CDR2: SGHNT and YYREEE (reference sequence). V shed 0 bases and J 1 base; nucleotides not matched to a gene: 6. The CDR3 contains 16 residues. CDR3 sequence (DNA): TGTGCCAGCAGCTTGGGTTCAAGGACAGGGTCCTACGAGCAGTACTTC. This codes for CASSLGSRTGSYEQYF.

The chain uses TRBV4-3 and TRBJ2-1; D is unclear. The CDR3 has 15 amino acids. V dropped 1 base and J dropped 9 bases, with 16 bases sitting between them. Germline CDR1 and CDR2: LGHNA and YSLEER. The CDR3 DNA is TGCGCCAGCAGCCAAGTGGCTAGTCGGGTTACTGAGCAGTTCTTC. Encoded protein: CASSQVASRVTEQFF.

The chain links TRBV4-2 to TRBJ2-7, with 12 bases aligning to TRBD2. The junction had 12 bases not matched to a gene; V was cut back by 0 bases and J by 0 bases. Germline CDR1 LGHNA, CDR2 YNFKEQ. CDR3 length: 20 amino acids. The CDR3 DNA is TGTGCCAGCAGCCAAGATCTCGCTAGCGGGAGGGACAGAGACTCCTACGAGCAGTACTTC. Protein product: CASSQDLASGRDRDSYEQYF.

In this sample, this clone turned up a few times. The J gene is TRBJ1-5, the V gene TRBV21-1. TRBV21-1 is a recognized pseudogene. The CDR3 length is 16 residues. The DNA for the CDR3 is TGTGCCAGCAGCCCTTGGAGGAAGGCTTTCAATCAGCCCCAGCATTTT. This codes for CASSPWRKAFNQPQHF.

J is TRBJ2-7 and V is TRBV7-9, with TRBD2 identical over 7 bases. With V trimmed by 4 bases and J by 5 bases, 2 bases remained unmatched. Germline V gene lookup returns CDR1 SEHNR and CDR2 FQNEAQ (reference sequence). The CDR3 is made up of 12 amino acids. The CDR3 bases are TGTGCCAGCAGCTGGGGAGGGAACGAGCAGTACTTC. Its protein is CASSWGGNEQYF.

The J gene is TRBJ2-1, the V gene TRBV30; a weak D match, TRBD2 (5 bases). This CDR3 has 19 residues. The germline V gene encodes CDR1 GTSNPN and CDR2 SVGIG (reference sequence). V was cut by 2 bases and J by 4 bases, with 27 bases left in between. The CDR3 region has the DNA TGTGCCTGGAGTCACCAAGCCGGCCACATGGGAGTGGAATACAATGAGCAGTTCTTC. This sequence encodes CAWSHQAGHMGVEYNEQFF.

This clone came up a few times. The CDR3: CASSGGGTRVHTDTQYF. CDR3 nucleotides: TGTGCCAGCAGCGGGGGGGGGACTAGGGTGCACACAGATACGCAGTATTTT. V usage is TRBV9 and J usage is TRBJ2-3, with 8 bases fitting TRBD2. Unmatched junction bases numbered 11, after V lost 3 bases and J lost 2 bases. The CDR3 sequence is 17 residues long. From germline, CDR1 is SGDLS and CDR2 YYNGEE.

The J gene is TRBJ2-5, the V gene TRBV18; 11 bases match TRBD2. CDR1 KGHSH and CDR2 LQKENI come from the germline V gene. This CDR3 spans 22 amino acids. V shed 1 base and J 3 bases; nucleotides not matched to a gene: 22. The CDR3 DNA sequence: TGTGCCAGCTCACCACAAACCCCGGCGACTAGCGGGGTTCCCGATTCCAAAGAGACCCAGTACTTC. This sequence encodes CASSPQTPATSGVPDSKETQYF.